This entry describes one T cell receptor beta chain. Its specificity is unknown. Both 60 Vbeta primers and 13 Jbeta primers went into the PCR. Repertoires were generated with immunoSEQ multiplex PCR, while TCRdb's copy carries only in-frame clones and drops some. The repertoire consists of roughly 95,000 clones, with over 75% occurring once and the leading ten covering 4% to 5.5%. The sample is drawn from a study of cytomegalovirus exposure and HLA in healthy donors. V was cut by 7 bases and J by 7 bases, with 19 bases left in between. Germline CDR1 reads SEHNR; CDR2 reads FQNEAQ (reference sequence). The CDR3 loop spans 14 amino acids. The study's findings and limits: Among donors in an Asian-associated ancestry cluster, a later analysis reportedly found fewer N-insertions than the roughly 610-donor mean. A previous analysis found most TCR beta V segments productive roughly 87% or roughly 30% of the time.

This receptor was identified in a man aged 30-40 years in good health and CMV-seropositive. Material for sequencing was PBMCs. The chain uses TRBV7-9 and TRBJ1-2; the D gene is possibly TRBD1 (6 bases). The CDR3 is CASTSRRGFSGYTF. CDR3 DNA: TGTGCCAGCACCTCCCGTAGGGGGTTCTCTGGCTACACCTTC. Together with reference TRBV7-9 and TRBJ1-2, the CDR3 gives the full variable domain: DTGVSQNPRHKITKRGQNVTFRCDPISEHNRLYWYRQTLGQGPEFLTYFQNEAQLEKSRLLSDRFSAERPKGSFSTLEIQRTEQGDSAMYLCASTSRRGFSGYTFGSGTRLTVV.